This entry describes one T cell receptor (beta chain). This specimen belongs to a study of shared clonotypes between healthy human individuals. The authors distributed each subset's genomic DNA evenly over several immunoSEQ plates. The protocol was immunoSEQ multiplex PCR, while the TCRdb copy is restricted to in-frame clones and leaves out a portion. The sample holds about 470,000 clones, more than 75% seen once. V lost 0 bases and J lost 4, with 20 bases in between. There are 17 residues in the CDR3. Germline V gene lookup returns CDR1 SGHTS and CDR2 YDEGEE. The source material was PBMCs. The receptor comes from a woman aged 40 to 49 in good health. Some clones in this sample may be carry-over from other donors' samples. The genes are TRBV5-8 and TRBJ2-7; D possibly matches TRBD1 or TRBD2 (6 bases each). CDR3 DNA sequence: TGTGCCAGCAGCTTGGGGGGGGCGGCTAGCGCGTCGTACGAGCAGTACTTC. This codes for CASSLGGAASASYEQYF. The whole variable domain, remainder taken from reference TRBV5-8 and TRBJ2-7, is EAGVTQSPTHLIKTRGQQATLRCSPISGHTSVYWYQQALGLGLQFLLWYDEGEERNRGNFPPRFSGRQFPNYSSELNVNALELEDSALYLCASSLGGAASASYEQYFGPGTRLTVT.